Shown below are 24 T cell receptor beta chains from a single sample sequenced in a study of blood T cell repertoires in COVID-19. Profiled with immunoSEQ multiplex PCR; TCRdb holds only in-frame clones, not every one. This table holds some 300,000 clones, roughly nine tenths found once. Sequences were obtained from PBMCs or T cells enriched from blood (not recorded which). These receptors all stem from a woman aged 25 to 39 who had recovered from COVID-19.

This clone was seen a few times. The chain employs TRBV6-2 or TRBV6-3 and TRBJ2-3; weak D call: TRBD2 (5 bases). This CDR3 has 16 residues. CDR1 MNHEY and CDR2 SVGEGT come from the germline V gene. Trimming removed 6 bases from V and 2 bases from J, with 18 bases in between. The CDR3 nucleotides are TGTGCCAGCAGCAACGGACTCCAACCACCCACAGATACGCAGTATTTT. This codes for CASSNGLQPPTDTQYF.

The rearrangement joins TRBV7-6 to TRBJ1-1; maybe TRBD1 (5 bases). Trimming pared 5 bases from V and 0 bases from J, leaving 16 bases between. The CDR3 has 16 amino acids. Germline assignment: CDR1 SGHVS and CDR2 FNYEAQ. The CDR3 DNA follows: TGTGCCAGCAGCCCCTTTGCCGGGGGGATGAACACTGAAGCTTTCTTT. It yields the protein CASSPFAGGMNTEAFF.

The J gene is TRBJ1-1, the V gene TRBV28; no definite D call. CDR1 MDHEN and CDR2 SYDVKM come from the germline V gene. The V and J ends lost 3 bases and 1 base respectively, with 21 bases between them. This CDR3 region has 18 residues. The CDR3 bases are TGTGCCAGCAGTTTCATCCTGTCGGGAATAAGATGGAACACTGAAGCTTTCTTT. It specifies CASSFILSGIRWNTEAFF.

The chain is built from TRBV7-3 and TRBJ1-6; D possibly corresponds to TRBD1 (6 bases). CDR1 and CDR2 from the germline V gene are SGHTA and FQGTGA. The ends were cut back, 5 bases at V and 9 bases at J, with 14 bases in the middle. The CDR3 runs to 14 residues. Here the CDR3 reads CASSAAGDGSPLHF. In DNA form, the CDR3 reads TGTGCCAGCAGCGCCGCAGGGGATGGTTCACCCCTCCACTTT.

J is TRBJ2-3 and V is TRBV3-1 (or the pseudogene TRBV3-2), with D possibly being TRBD1 (6 bases). The CDR3 length is 15 residues. The germline CDR1 and CDR2 sequences are LGHDT and YNNKEL (reference sequence). The germline V and J ends were trimmed by 2 bases and 2 bases, with 11 bases remaining between them. DNA of the CDR3: TGTGCCAGCAGCCAACAGGGACACCCCACAGATACGCAGTATTTT. Residues: CASSQQGHPTDTQYF.

There are a few counts of this clone. CDR3: CASRGVARGRRNQPQHF. CDR3 in DNA: TGTGCCAGCAGGGGAGTAGCTAGGGGGCGACGGAATCAGCCCCAGCATTTT. This chain links TRBV21-1 with TRBJ1-5; the DNA was not used to check the table's D call, TRBD1. TRBV21-1 is labeled a pseudogene. The CDR3 is 17 amino acids.

This clone was seen a handful of times. The rearrangement links TRBV18 to TRBJ2-2; no firm D call. The CDR3 runs 16 residues. V lost 2 bases to trimming and J lost 0 bases, with 10 bases between them. The germline CDR1 and CDR2 sequences are KGHSH and LQKENI. The CDR3 region has the DNA TGTGCCAGCTCACCAGTCAGGCTAACGAACACCGGGGAGCTGTTTTTT. It translates to CASSPVRLTNTGELFF.

The V call is TRBV19, the J call TRBJ1-1; D call uncertain. Trimming removed 11 bases from V and 2 bases from J, with 18 bases in between. CDR3 length: 14 amino acids. Germline V CDR1 and CDR2: LNHDA, SQIVND (reference sequence). This CDR3 is CASTGSRYNTEAFF. The CDR3 region has the DNA TGTGCCTCGACCGGGTCCCGATACAACACTGAAGCTTTCTTT.

The CDR3, as DNA: TGTGCCAGTAGCGTGACATCAAGGGGGAACACTGAAGCTTTCTTT. Encoded protein: CASSVTSRGNTEAFF. The chain couples TRBV19 to TRBJ1-1, with a possible D match to TRBD1 (5 bases). V lost 6 bases, J lost 1 base, and 15 bases lay in between. The CDR3 is 15 residues long. Germline V gene data show CDR1 as LNHDA and CDR2 as SQIVND (reference sequence).

V is TRBV4-1 and J is TRBJ2-5; weak D call: TRBD1 (6 bases). The germline V gene encodes CDR1 MGHRA and CDR2 YSYEKL. V lost 0 bases and J lost 6, with 11 bases in between. This CDR3 has 14 residues. This chain's CDR3 is CASSQEHQGQTQYF. The CDR3 DNA is TGCGCCAGCAGCCAAGAACATCAGGGGCAGACCCAGTACTTC.

This rearrangement joins TRBV29-1 to TRBJ1-2, with TRBD1 as a possible D gene (5 bases). Trimming stripped 7 bases from V and 8 bases from J, with 20 bases between. The CDR3 contains 13 residues. CDR1 and CDR2 from the germline V gene are SQVTM and ANQGSEA. CDR3 in amino acids: CSGYRASDRGYTF. CDR3 DNA: TGCAGCGGATATAGAGCTTCCGACAGAGGCTACACCTTC.

The V and J genes are TRBV29-1 and TRBJ1-1; TRBD1 agrees at 10 bases. The CDR3 length is 15 residues. In germline, CDR1 is SQVTM, CDR2 ANQGSEA. Losses at the gene ends were 4 bases for V and 8 bases for J; bases not matched to a gene: 13. This CDR3 reads CSVAGETGGLTEAFF. Written as DNA, the CDR3 is TGCAGCGTTGCTGGGGAGACAGGGGGCCTTACGGAAGCTTTCTTT.

J is TRBJ2-7 and V is TRBV5-5; 8 nucleotides match TRBD2. With 3 bases clipped from V and 3 bases from J, the junction kept 14 bases outside the gene matches. This CDR3 spans 17 amino acids. In germline, CDR1 is SGHKS, CDR2 YYEKEE (reference sequence). DNA of the CDR3: TGTGCCAGCAGCTACCCTATAGCGGGACCCAAGATCTACGAGCAGTACTTC. Amino acid sequence: CASSYPIAGPKIYEQYF.

V gene TRBV7-9 combines with J gene TRBJ1-4, with D possibly matching TRBD1 (6 bases). The CDR3 sequence is 13 residues long. Trimming shortened V by 7 bases and J by 4 bases, and 10 bases separated the two germline ends. CDR1 and CDR2 (germline): SEHNR, FQNEAQ (reference sequence). CDR3 in DNA: TGTGCCAGCACAGGACAGTATAATGAAAAACTGTTTTTT. The encoded protein is CASTGQYNEKLFF.

The chain links TRBV12-3 or TRBV12-4 to TRBJ1-2, with a possible D match to TRBD1 (5 bases). This CDR3 spans 13 amino acids. Trimming took 8 bases from V and 5 from J, leaving 15 bases between them. Here the CDR3 DNA reads TGTGCCAGCCGTGTAGTGCGGGGGTATGGCTACACCTTC. It specifies CASRVVRGYGYTF.

This chain links TRBV15 with TRBJ2-5, with a tentative D call TRBD1 (5 bases). From germline, CDR1 is LNHNV and CDR2 YYDKDF (reference sequence). CDR3 length equals 15 residues. V lost 0 bases, J lost 5 bases, and 13 bases lay in between. The CDR3 DNA follows: TGTGCCACCAGCAGAGATGTCAGGGTCTTGGAGACCCAGTACTTC. Translated: CATSRDVRVLETQYF.

V and J are TRBV6-1 and TRBJ1-2, with D perhaps TRBD1 (5 bases). There are 15 residues in the CDR3. Germline V gives CDR1 MNHNS, CDR2 SASEGT. The V end lost 2 bases, the J end lost 4 bases, and 14 bases lay between the germline ends. CDR3 in DNA: TGTGCCAGCAGTGAAATAAGGGGAATAGGCTATGGCTACACCTTC. Translating it yields CASSEIRGIGYGYTF.

This clone was counted once. The chain links TRBV5-1 to TRBJ1-4; TRBD1 agrees at 8 bases. Germline lookup yields CDR1 SGHRS and CDR2 YFSETQ. V trimming: 0 bases; J trimming: 7 bases; junction bases outside the gene matches: 8. The CDR3 covers 16 residues. In nucleotides, the CDR3 is TGCGCCAGCAGCTTGGCCCTTGTGACAGGGGTTGAAAAACTGTTTTTT. It encodes CASSLALVTGVEKLFF.

The chain recombines TRBV11-2 with TRBJ2-1; D is unclear. Germline-derived CDR1 and CDR2 are SGHAT and FQNNGV. This CDR3 region has 14 residues. V gave up 6 bases and J gave up 0 bases, with 9 bases separating them. CDR3 sequence (DNA): TGTGCCAGCAGTTATCTTAGCTCCTACAATGAGCAGTTCTTC. Its translation is CASSYLSSYNEQFF.

V is TRBV5-4 and J is TRBJ2-1; D gene unclear. The ends were cut back, 7 bases at V and 7 bases at J, with 15 bases in the middle. Germline V gene sequence: CDR1 SGHNT, CDR2 YYREEE (reference sequence). The CDR3 runs to 13 residues. For the CDR3, the DNA is TGTGCCAGCTCCATACGCGGCTCGAATGAGCAGTTCTTC. Protein product: CASSIRGSNEQFF.

The rearrangement links TRBV4-3 to TRBJ2-3; 8 positions match TRBD2. The CDR3 runs 16 residues. The germline CDR1 and CDR2 sequences are LGHNA and YSLEER. With 4 bases clipped from V and 3 bases from J, the junction kept 9 bases outside the gene matches. CDR3 residues: CASSPKSGRGTDTQYF. Written as DNA, the CDR3 is TGCGCCAGCAGCCCGAAAAGCGGGAGAGGGACAGATACGCAGTATTTT.

The chain is built from TRBV24-1 and TRBJ2-3; TRBD1 agrees at 10 bases. Germline V gives CDR1 KGHDR, CDR2 SFDVKD. With V trimmed by 4 bases and J by 2 bases, 2 bases remained unmatched. This CDR3 is built from 15 residues. In DNA form, the CDR3 reads TGTGCCACCAGTGAGGGGACAGGGGTCACAGATACGCAGTATTTT. Translating it yields CATSEGTGVTDTQYF.

V gene TRBV27 combines with J gene TRBJ1-4; D perhaps matches TRBD1 (5 bases). V shed 3 bases and J shed 5 bases, with 10 bases lying between them. The CDR3 length is 14 residues. Germline V gene data show CDR1 as MNHEY and CDR2 as SMNVEV (reference sequence). Written as DNA, the CDR3 is TGTGCCAGCAGTTTGTCAGGGATCAATGAAAAACTGTTTTTT. This codes for CASSLSGINEKLFF.

This clone occurred once. For the CDR3, the DNA is TGCAGCGTTCACCTAGACAGGGGGCAGGACACTGAAGCTTTCTTT. Amino acids: CSVHLDRGQDTEAFF. This chain uses TRBV29-1 with TRBJ1-1; the match to TRBD1 covers 10 bases. The CDR3 runs to 15 residues. Trimming cost V 5 bases and J 3 bases; bases outside gene matches: 9. The V gene's germline CDR1 is SQVTM and CDR2 ANQGSEA.